This T cell receptor (beta chain) came from a study of OX40 agonist ivuxolimab in advanced cancers. In the study overall: Three individuals attained partial responses, comprising one hepatocellular carcinoma case and two cutaneous melanoma cases.

Sequencing was performed with immunoSEQ multiplex PCR; in TCRdb, only in-frame clones are kept and a portion is missing. The sample contains about 71,000 clones, roughly 77% of which appear only once. Study-level results: By week 6 at 0.1 to 3.0 mg/kg, blood CD4+ and CD8+ T cells had expanded clonally. On average, CD8+ T cells showed a greater number of expanded clones than CD4+.

To note about this clone: Its antigen is undetermined.

Germline-derived CDR1 and CDR2 are SGHAT and FQDESV (reference sequence). V lost 5 bases to trimming and J lost 3 bases, with 8 bases between them. The CDR3 is made up of 12 amino acids. Sequencing used CD4+ or CD8+ T cells sorted from blood, obtained in a trial of the OX40 agonist ivuxolimab. The J gene is TRBJ2-7, the V gene TRBV11-1; D is unresolved. This TCR derives from an adult with an advanced solid tumor such as melanoma, head and neck, liver or kidney cancer. As DNA, the CDR3 is TGTGCCAGCAGCCTAGGGAACTACGAGCAGTACTTC. Amino acid sequence: CASSLGNYEQYF. Complete variable domain (other parts from reference TRBV11-1 and TRBJ2-7): EAEVAQSPRYKITEKSQAVAFWCDPISGHATLYWYRQILGQGPELLVQFQDESVVDDSQLPKDRFSAERLKGVDSTLKIQPAELGDSAMYLCASSLGNYEQYFGPGTRLTVT.